A single sample gave rise to the 9 T cell receptor beta chains below, sequenced in a study of identical twins. TCRdb recomputed calls from the 5' RACE reads with MiXCR, one row per CDR3 protein. The sample yields some 240,000 distinct CDR3 sequences, about 9% seen once. The data also belong to a second study, concerning yellow fever vaccine responses in identical twins.

The sample comprised CD8+ T cells sorted from blood. The receptors derive from a woman younger than 35 in good health.

In this sample, this clonotype turned up a few times. Here the CDR3 DNA reads TGTGCCAGCAGCATCGGACTAGTCGGCTACGAGCAGTACTTC. Protein product: CASSIGLVGYEQYF. The rearrangement links TRBV7-8 to TRBJ2-7, with 7 bases matching TRBD2. In germline, CDR1 is SGHVS, CDR2 FQNEAQ. This CDR3 comprises 14 residues. V gave up 5 bases and J gave up 3 bases; unmatched junction bases: 7. Supplemented by reference TRBV7-8 and TRBJ2-7, the full variable domain reads GAGVSQSPRYKVAKRGQDVALRCDPISGHVSLFWYQQALGQGPEFLTYFQNEAQLDKSGLPSDRFFAERPEGSVSTLKIQRTQQEDSAVYLCASSIGLVGYEQYFGPGTRLTVT.

This clonotype was detected many times. This chain joins TRBV7-2 and TRBJ2-7; D unclear. The CDR3 totals 15 residues. V lost 4 bases and J lost 0, with 13 bases in between. CDR1 and CDR2 from the germline V gene are SGHTA and FQGNSA. CDR3 nucleotide sequence: TGTGCCAGCAGCTCCGTAGGAAGCGACTCCTACGAGCAGTACTTC. Its protein is CASSSVGSDSYEQYF.

There are many counts of this clonotype. The chain employs TRBV7-6 and TRBJ1-1; TRBD1 matches at 7 bases. CDR1 is SGHVS, CDR2 FNYEAQ, per germline. V shed 5 bases, J shed 0 bases, and the junction held 3 bases outside the gene matches. The CDR3 length is 14 residues. This chain's CDR3 is CASSDRAMNTEAFF. In DNA form, the CDR3 reads TGTGCCAGCAGCGACAGGGCCATGAACACTGAAGCTTTCTTT.

The genes are TRBV7-9 and TRBJ2-7; D might be TRBD1 (5 bases). Germline V CDR1 and CDR2: SEHNR, FQNEAQ (reference sequence). The CDR3 contains 13 residues. Trimming pared 7 bases from V and 7 bases from J, leaving 17 bases between. Written as DNA, the CDR3 is TGTGCCAGCACTCTAGATCCAGGGTTTGAGCAGTACTTC. Protein: CASTLDPGFEQYF.

This clonotype was observed at least ten times. J is TRBJ2-3 and V is TRBV29-1, with D unclear. The V and J ends lost 2 bases and 7 bases respectively, with 10 bases between them. This CDR3 region has 12 residues. CDR1 is SQVTM and CDR2 is ANQGSEA in the germline V gene. The CDR3 coding sequence is TGCAGCGTTGAACTCGAAACCTATACGCAGTATTTT. Translation gives CSVELETYTQYF.

This clonotype appeared a few times. This chain connects TRBV24-1 to TRBJ2-1, with 7 bases fitting TRBD2. Trimming took 7 bases from V and 8 from J; bases not matched to a gene: 7. CDR1 is KGHDR, CDR2 SFDVKD, per germline. This CDR3 has 13 amino acids. The CDR3 is CATRASGSDEQFF. DNA of the CDR3: TGTGCCACCAGGGCTAGCGGCAGTGATGAGCAGTTCTTC.

This clonotype was seen repeatedly, ten times or more. The chain links TRBV12-5 to TRBJ2-3; no clear D. The germline CDR1 and CDR2 sequences are LGHNT and FRNRAP. The CDR3 extends over 12 amino acids. Trimming left V 1 base short and J 10 bases short, with 9 bases between. The CDR3 DNA is TGTGCTAGTGGTTTGGACAGTATATCGCAGTATTTT. Translating it yields CASGLDSISQYF.

The V gene is TRBV11-2, the J gene TRBJ1-5; tentative D call: TRBD1 (5 bases). V lost 3 bases, J lost 6 bases, and 12 bases lay in between. The CDR3 runs to 14 residues. The germline V gene has CDR1 SGHAT and CDR2 FQNNGV. CDR3 sequence: CASSFEGSGQPQHF. The CDR3 DNA follows: TGTGCCAGCAGCTTCGAGGGGAGCGGTCAGCCCCAGCATTTT. Based on the CDR3 plus reference TRBV11-2 and TRBJ1-5, the full variable domain is EAGVAQSPRYKIIEKRQSVAFWCNPISGHATLYWYQQILGQGPKLLIQFQNNGVVDDSQLPKDRFSAERLKGVDSTLKIQPAKLEDSAVYLCASSFEGSGQPQHFGDGTRLSIL.

The sample holds a few counts of this clonotype. This chain connects TRBV10-3 to TRBJ1-5; TRBD1 agrees at 9 bases. Germline V gives CDR1 ENHRY, CDR2 SYGVKD. Trimming took 3 bases from V and 5 from J; bases not matched to a gene: 8. This CDR3 has 16 amino acids. The CDR3 DNA reads as TGTGCCATCAGTGAAACCGGGACAGGGTTGGATCAGCCCCAGCATTTT. Its translation: CAISETGTGLDQPQHF.